This TCR beta chain originates from a study of T cell repertoires in cytomegalovirus infection. Whole-study context: Well-studied HLA-B-restricted epitopes and recently identified HLA-C-restricted epitopes of CMV were both used in the study. Public TCR beta signatures provided an indication of both CMV infection and a matching HLA type. General study results and limits: It was HLA-C-restricted CMV-specific TCR beta clonotypes that dominated the response ex vivo.

The CDR3 is 16 residues long. V dropped 5 bases and J dropped 0; count of bases not matched to a gene: 6. Germline V CDR1 and CDR2: MDHEN, SYDVKM. With regard to this clonotype: Its antigen is as yet unknown.

Each CDR3 protein is one row after TCRdb ran MiXCR on the reads. In the table there are a few hundred thousand distinct CDR3 sequences, about 33% of which are singletons. The chain carries TRBV28 and TRBJ1-2; 10 nucleotides line up with TRBD1. The sequence was obtained from a human donor in good health (CMV status not recorded). Some clones in this sample may be carry-over from other donors' samples. Sequencing was performed on cultured PBMCs, taken from culture after CMV antigen stimulation. The CDR3 nucleotides read TGTGCCAGCAGTCTCGACAGGGGGCTACCTAACTATGGCTACACCTTC. As protein: CASSLDRGLPNYGYTF.